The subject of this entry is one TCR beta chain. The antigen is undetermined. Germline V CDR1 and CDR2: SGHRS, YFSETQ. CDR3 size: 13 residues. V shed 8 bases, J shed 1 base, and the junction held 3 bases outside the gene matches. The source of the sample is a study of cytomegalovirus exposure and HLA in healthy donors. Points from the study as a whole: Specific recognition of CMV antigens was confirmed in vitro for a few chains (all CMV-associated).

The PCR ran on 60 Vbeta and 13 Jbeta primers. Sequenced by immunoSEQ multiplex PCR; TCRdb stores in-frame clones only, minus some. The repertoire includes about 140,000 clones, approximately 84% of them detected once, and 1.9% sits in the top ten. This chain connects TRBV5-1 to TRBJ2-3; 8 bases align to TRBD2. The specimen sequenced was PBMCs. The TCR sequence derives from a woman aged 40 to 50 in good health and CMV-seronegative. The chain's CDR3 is CASSSGGTDTQYF. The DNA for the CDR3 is TGCGCCAGTAGTAGCGGGGGCACAGATACGCAGTATTTT.